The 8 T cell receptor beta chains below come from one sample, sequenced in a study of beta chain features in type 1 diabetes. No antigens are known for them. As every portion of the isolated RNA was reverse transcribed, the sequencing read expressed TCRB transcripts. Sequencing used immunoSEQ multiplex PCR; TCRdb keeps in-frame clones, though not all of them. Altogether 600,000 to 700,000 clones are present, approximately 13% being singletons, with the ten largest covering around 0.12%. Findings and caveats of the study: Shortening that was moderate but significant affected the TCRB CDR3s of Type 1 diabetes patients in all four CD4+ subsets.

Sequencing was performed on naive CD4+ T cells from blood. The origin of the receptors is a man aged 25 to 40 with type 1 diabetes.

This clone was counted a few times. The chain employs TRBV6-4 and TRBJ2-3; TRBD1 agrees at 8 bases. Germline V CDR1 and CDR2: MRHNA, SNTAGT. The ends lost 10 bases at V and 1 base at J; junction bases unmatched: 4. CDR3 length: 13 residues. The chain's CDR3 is CATSRGRTDTQYF. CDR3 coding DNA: TGTGCCACGAGCAGGGGGCGCACAGATACGCAGTATTTT.

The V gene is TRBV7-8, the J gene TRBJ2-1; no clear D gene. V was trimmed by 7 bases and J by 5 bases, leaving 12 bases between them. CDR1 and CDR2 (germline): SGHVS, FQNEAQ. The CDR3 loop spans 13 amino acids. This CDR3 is CASTWSPNNEQFF. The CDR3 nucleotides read TGTGCCAGCACTTGGTCTCCTAACAATGAGCAGTTCTTC. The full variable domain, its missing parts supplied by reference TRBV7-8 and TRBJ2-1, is GAGVSQSPRYKVAKRGQDVALRCDPISGHVSLFWYQQALGQGPEFLTYFQNEAQLDKSGLPSDRFFAERPEGSVSTLKIQRTQQEDSAVYLCASTWSPNNEQFFGPGTRLTVL.

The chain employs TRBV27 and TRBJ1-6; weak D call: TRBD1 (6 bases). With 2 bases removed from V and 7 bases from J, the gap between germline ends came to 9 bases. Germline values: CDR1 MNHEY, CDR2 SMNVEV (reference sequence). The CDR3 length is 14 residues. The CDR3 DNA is TGTGCCAGCAGTTTACAGGGGAACAATTCACCCCTCCACTTT. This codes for CASSLQGNNSPLHF.

CDR3 sequence (DNA): TGTGCCACCAGCAGAGACATGGACCGTCGATTTAACTATGGCTACACCTTC. It is translated as CATSRDMDRRFNYGYTF. The chain carries TRBV15 and TRBJ1-2, with unresolved D. V gave up 0 bases and J gave up 1 base, with 15 bases separating them. The germline gives CDR1 LNHNV, CDR2 YYDKDF (reference sequence). The CDR3 is 17 residues long.

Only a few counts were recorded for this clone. CDR3 sequence reads: CASSQEGQATRTDTQYF. The CDR3 region has the DNA TGTGCCAGCAGCCAAGAAGGACAGGCTACTCGCACAGATACGCAGTATTTT. This chain connects TRBV4-2 to TRBJ2-3, with TRBD1 matching over 7 bases. With V trimmed by 0 bases and J by 1 base, 7 bases remained unmatched. Germline V lookup: CDR1 LGHNA, CDR2 YNFKEQ. The CDR3 is 17 residues long.

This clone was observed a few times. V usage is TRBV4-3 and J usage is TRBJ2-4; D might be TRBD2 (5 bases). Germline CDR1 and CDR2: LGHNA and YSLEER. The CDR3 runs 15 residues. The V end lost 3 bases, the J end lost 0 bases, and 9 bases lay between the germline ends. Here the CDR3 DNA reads TGCGCCAGCAGCCAGCCAGCGGTAGCCAAAAACATTCAGTACTTC. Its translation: CASSQPAVAKNIQYF.

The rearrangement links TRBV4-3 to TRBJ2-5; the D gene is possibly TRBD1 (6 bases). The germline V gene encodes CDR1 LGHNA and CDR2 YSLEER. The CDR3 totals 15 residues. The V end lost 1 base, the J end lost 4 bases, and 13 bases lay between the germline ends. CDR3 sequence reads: CASSQGPRDTETQYF. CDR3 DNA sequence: TGCGCCAGCAGCCAAGGGCCCAGGGACACAGAGACCCAGTACTTC.

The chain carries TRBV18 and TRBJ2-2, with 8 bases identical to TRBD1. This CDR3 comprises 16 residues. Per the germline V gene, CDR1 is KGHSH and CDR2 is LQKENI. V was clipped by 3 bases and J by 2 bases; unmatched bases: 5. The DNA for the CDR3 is TGTGCCAGCTCACCCGGGACAGGTCGTAACACCGGGGAGCTGTTTTTT. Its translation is CASSPGTGRNTGELFF.